Sequencing of this T cell receptor beta chain was carried out in a study of T cell responses to AZD1222 COVID-19 vaccine. General study results and limits: Donors, mostly white British, included more females; clonal diversity was possibly underestimated.

Using immunoSEQ multiplex PCR, the repertoire was profiled, and TCRdb retains in-frame clones only, with some absent. Of 95,000 to 150,000 clones listed, over 75% are singletons. A note on this clone: Antigen: not known.

The source was peripheral blood, collected on day 0 of AZD1222 vaccination. This TCR was recovered from an adult in good health.

Here the CDR3 DNA reads TGTGCCAGCAGCCAAGCGGGGGCTCATTCACCCCTCCACTTT. This sequence encodes CASSQAGAHSPLHF. This chain connects TRBV3-1 (or the pseudogene TRBV3-2) to TRBJ1-6; tentatively, D is TRBD1 (6 bases). This CDR3 comprises 14 residues. Trimming shortened V by 1 base and J by 8 bases, and 9 bases separated the two germline ends. CDR1 is LGHDT, CDR2 YNNKEL, per germline (reference sequence).